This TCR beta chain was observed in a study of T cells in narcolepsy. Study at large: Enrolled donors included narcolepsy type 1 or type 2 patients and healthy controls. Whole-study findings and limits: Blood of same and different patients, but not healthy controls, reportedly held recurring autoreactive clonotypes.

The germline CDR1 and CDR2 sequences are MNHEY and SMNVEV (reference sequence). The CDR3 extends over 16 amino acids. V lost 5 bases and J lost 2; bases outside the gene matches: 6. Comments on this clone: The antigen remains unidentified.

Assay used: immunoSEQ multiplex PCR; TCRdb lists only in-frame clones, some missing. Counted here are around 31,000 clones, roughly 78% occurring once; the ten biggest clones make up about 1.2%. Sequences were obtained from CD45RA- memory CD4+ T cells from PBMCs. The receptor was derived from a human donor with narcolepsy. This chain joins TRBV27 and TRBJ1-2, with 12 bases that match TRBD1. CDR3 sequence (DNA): TGTGCCAGCAGTCTGGGACAGGGGGCCTTCAACTATGGCTACACCTTC. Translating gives CASSLGQGAFNYGYTF.